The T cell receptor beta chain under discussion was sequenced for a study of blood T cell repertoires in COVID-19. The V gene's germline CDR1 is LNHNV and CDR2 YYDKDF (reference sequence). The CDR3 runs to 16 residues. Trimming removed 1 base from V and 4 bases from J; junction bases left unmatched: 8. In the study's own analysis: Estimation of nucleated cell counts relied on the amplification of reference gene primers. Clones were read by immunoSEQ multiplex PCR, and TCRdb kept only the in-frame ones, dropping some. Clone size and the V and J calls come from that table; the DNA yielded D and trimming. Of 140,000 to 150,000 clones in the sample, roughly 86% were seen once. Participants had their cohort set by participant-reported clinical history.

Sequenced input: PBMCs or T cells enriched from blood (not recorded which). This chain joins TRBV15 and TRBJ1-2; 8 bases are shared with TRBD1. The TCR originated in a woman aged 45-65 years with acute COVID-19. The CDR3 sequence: CATSRGGTGFPYGYTF. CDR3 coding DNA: TGTGCCACCAGCAGAGGCGGGACAGGATTCCCCTATGGCTACACCTTC. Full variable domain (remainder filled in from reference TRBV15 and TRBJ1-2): DAMVIQNPRYQVTQFGKPVTLSCSQTLNHNVMYWYQQKSSQAPKLLFHYYDKDFNNEADTPDNFQSRRPNTSFCFLDIRSPGLGDTAMYLCATSRGGTGFPYGYTFGSGTRLTVV.